This T cell receptor (beta chain) was sequenced during a study of OX40 agonist ivuxolimab in advanced cancers. The wider study: The study gave patients intravenous ivuxolimab at 0.01 to 10 mg/kg every 2 weeks. Two cutaneous melanoma patients and one hepatocellular carcinoma patient, three in all, had partial responses.

Trimming removed 1 base from V and 3 bases from J, with 6 bases in between. The CDR3 totals 13 residues. The germline V gene encodes CDR1 SEHNR and CDR2 FQNEAQ (reference sequence). Using immunoSEQ multiplex PCR, the repertoire was profiled, and TCRdb retains in-frame clones only, with some absent. Among tens of thousands of clones listed, 80% to 90% were seen once. The rearrangement links TRBV7-9 to TRBJ1-1; unclear D gene. The input for sequencing was CD4+ or CD8+ T cells sorted from blood, taken in a trial of the OX40 agonist ivuxolimab. The receptor's source is an adult with an advanced solid tumor such as melanoma, head and neck, liver or kidney cancer. As DNA, the CDR3 is TGTGCCAGCAGCTTAGGGAAGGACACTGAAGCTTTCTTT. Translation gives CASSLGKDTEAFF.